This T cell receptor (beta chain) was identified in a study of blood T cell repertoires in COVID-19. Background on the study: Recovered participants had two consecutive negative NP/OP PCR tests, healthcare professional clearance, or symptom resolution.

This CDR3 has 11 amino acids. Germline V gives CDR1 SQVTM, CDR2 ANQGSEA. Trimming left V 4 bases short and J 2 bases short, with 5 bases between. Here immunoSEQ multiplex PCR was the method, and the copy in TCRdb shows in-frame clones only, minus some. This sample has 200,000 to 250,000 clones, with approximately 87% found just once. The source is a woman between 45 and 60 years old in a cohort exposed to, infected with or recovered from COVID-19 (not recorded which). Material for sequencing was PBMCs or T cells enriched from blood (not recorded which). This rearrangement joins TRBV29-1 to TRBJ1-2, with TRBD1 as a possible D gene (5 bases). The chain's CDR3 is CSVGQNYGYTF. The CDR3 DNA is TGCAGCGTTGGACAGAACTATGGCTACACCTTC.